The 27 T cell receptor beta chains presented below share a single source sample, sequenced in a study of tumor-infiltrating lymphocytes in oesophageal squamous cell carcinoma. TCRdb re-called the PCR reads with MiXCR, one entry per CDR3 protein. The data contain about 21,000 distinct CDR3 sequences, about 35% of them singletons. The sequenced sample was esophageal tumor tissue. The source of these receptors is a male donor with esophageal squamous cell carcinoma.

This clonotype was seen repeatedly, ten times or more. The rearrangement uses TRBV27 and TRBJ1-4; the D is unclear. Germline CDR1 reads MNHEY; CDR2 reads SMNVEV (reference sequence). The CDR3 is 14 amino acids. V was clipped by 8 bases and J by 0 bases, with 10 bases between them. CDR3 nucleotides: TGTGCCAGCGGTAGACGGGCAACTAATGAAAAACTGTTTTTT. Translated: CASGRRATNEKLFF.

Written as DNA, the CDR3 is TGCAGTGCTCCTAAAGATTCAGATACGCAGTATTTT. It is translated as CSAPKDSDTQYF. The chain joins TRBV20-1 to TRBJ2-3; the D is unclear. The CDR3 has 12 residues. V dropped 5 bases and J dropped 4 bases, with 10 bases sitting between them. Germline lookup yields CDR1 DFQATT and CDR2 SNEGSKA (reference sequence).

By share, this clonotype counts as medium-sized (0.01 to 0.1%). The chain has TRBV7-9 and TRBJ1-1; TRBD1 is a possible D gene (5 bases). The V end was cut by 4 bases, the J end by 4 bases, with 13 bases between. This CDR3 is built from 14 residues. Germline V gene sequence: CDR1 SEHNR, CDR2 FQNEAQ (reference sequence). CDR3 residues: CASSSPGLSTEAFF. The CDR3 coding sequence is TGTGCCAGCAGCTCGCCAGGGTTAAGCACTGAAGCTTTCTTT.

This clonotype was found many times. V gene TRBV5-1 combines with J gene TRBJ2-2; no firm D call. The germline V gene has CDR1 SGHRS and CDR2 YFSETQ. The CDR3 contains 15 residues. The ends were cut back, 0 bases at V and 1 base at J, with 7 bases in the middle. The chain's CDR3 is CASSLVGLNTGELFF. In DNA form, the CDR3 reads TGCGCCAGCAGCTTGGTAGGCTTGAACACCGGGGAGCTGTTTTTT.

With regard to this clonotype: No conserved phenylalanine or tryptophan is present at the end of the CDR3, so a read error is the likely explanation. It is unclear where the CDR3 begins or ends on the DNA, so no DNA is shown, and the CDR3 is as TCRdb lists it. This rearrangement joins TRBV6-8 to TRBJ2-6; the table calls TRBD2, which could not be checked here. Germline lookup yields CDR1 MNHGY and CDR2 SAAAGT. The CDR3 has 10 residues if both end residues are counted. This chain's CDR3 is CASSYSGSSS.

The CDR3 DNA follows: TGCAGCGTTGACCCAGGGGACAGTCTGAACACTGAAGCTTTCTTT. Its protein product is CSVDPGDSLNTEAFF. The gene calls are TRBV29-1 and TRBJ1-1; 7 bases line up with TRBD1. The germline CDR1 and CDR2 sequences are SQVTM and ANQGSEA. The CDR3 sequence is 15 residues long. Trimming removed 3 bases from V and 0 bases from J; junction bases left unmatched: 7.

By share of the sample, this clonotype is medium-sized (0.01 to 0.1%). This chain joins TRBV7-2 and TRBJ2-1, with 11 positions matching TRBD1. Germline CDR1 reads SGHTA; CDR2 reads FQGNSA. The CDR3 has 15 residues. Trimming cost V 5 bases and J 7 bases; bases outside gene matches: 7. CDR3 amino acids: CASSLAGQGVNEQFF. For the CDR3, the DNA is TGTGCCAGCAGCCTCGCGGGACAGGGGGTAAATGAGCAGTTCTTC.

This clonotype has more than one count but fewer than ten. The chain links TRBV7-6 to TRBJ1-2; TRBD1 agrees at 7 bases. Unmatched junction bases numbered 9, after V lost 0 bases and J lost 8 bases. The germline gives CDR1 SGHVS, CDR2 FNYEAQ. This CDR3 is 15 amino acids long. CDR3 protein: CASSLATQTGHGYTF. CDR3 DNA sequence: TGTGCCAGCAGCTTAGCTACTCAGACAGGGCACGGCTACACCTTC. Supplemented by reference TRBV7-6 and TRBJ1-2, the full variable domain reads GAGVSQSPRYKVTKRGQDVALRCDPISGHVSLYWYRQALGQGPEFLTYFNYEAQQDKSGLPNDRFSAERPEGSISTLTIQRTEQRDSAMYRCASSLATQTGHGYTFGSGTRLTVV.

This clonotype was counted many times. V is TRBV7-2 and J is TRBJ2-3, with D maybe TRBD2 (5 bases). The CDR3 has 15 residues. Trimming stripped 5 bases from V and 2 bases from J, with 14 bases between. CDR1 and CDR2 (germline): SGHTA, FQGNSA. Written as DNA, the CDR3 is TGTGCCAGCAGCCACCCTACTAGACCCACAGATACGCAGTATTTT. It yields the protein CASSHPTRPTDTQYF.

The chain uses TRBV7-8 and TRBJ2-2; D gene unclear. The CDR3 spans 13 residues. Germline loops: CDR1 SGHVS, CDR2 FQNEAQ. V was shortened by 1 base and J by 3 bases, with 3 bases between the two germline ends. CDR3: CASSLGYTGELFF. CDR3 in DNA: TGTGCCAGCAGCTTAGGCTACACCGGGGAGCTGTTTTTT.

As concerns this clonotype: A clone one base away is much larger, so this may be a read error. The rearrangement links TRBV5-4 to TRBJ2-5; a possible D gene is TRBD1 (6 bases). The last part of the DNA fits TRBJ2-1 better; the J call may be wrong. In germline, CDR1 is SGHNT, CDR2 YYREEE (reference sequence). The CDR3 totals 14 residues. The CDR3 DNA is TGTGCCAGCAGCTTAGGGCAGGGGCCCTACGAGCAGTTCTTC. Translated, it gives CASSLGQGPYEQFF.

The chain has TRBV24-1 and TRBJ2-6, with 8 positions matching TRBD1. With 4 bases clipped from V and 0 bases from J, the junction kept 7 bases outside the gene matches. Germline CDR1 and CDR2: KGHDR and SFDVKD. The CDR3 runs to 18 residues. The CDR3 DNA is TGTGCCACCAGTGAGCCCGACAGGGGACTCTCTGGGGCCAACGTCCTGACTTTC. This sequence encodes CATSEPDRGLSGANVLTF.

This clonotype was picked up many times. The J gene is TRBJ2-1, the V gene TRBV5-1; 8 bases are shared with TRBD2. Trimming cost V 5 bases and J 6 bases; bases outside gene matches: 13. Germline-derived CDR1 and CDR2 are SGHRS and YFSETQ. The CDR3 has 16 residues. Here the CDR3 DNA reads TGCGCCAGCAGGGTGGTTTCGGGAGGGCCGGGCAATGAGCAGTTCTTC. Amino acids: CASRVVSGGPGNEQFF.

This clonotype was recorded at least ten times. The V call is TRBV11-2, the J call TRBJ1-4, with D unresolved. The V gene's germline CDR1 is SGHAT and CDR2 FQNNGV. Trimming removed 5 bases from V and 7 bases from J, with 11 bases in between. This CDR3 is 13 amino acids long. CDR3 sequence (DNA): TGTGCCAGCAGCGGAAGGATCGGTGAAAAACTGTTTTTT. It encodes CASSGRIGEKLFF.

This clonotype appeared many times. Being one base from a much bigger clone, this may be a read error. The chain uses TRBV6-1 and TRBJ2-5; tentatively, D is TRBD1 (5 bases). The DNA matches TRBJ2-1 better at its end, which makes the J call doubtful. The CDR3 sequence is 15 residues long. Germline lookup yields CDR1 MNHNS and CDR2 SASEGT. Written as DNA, the CDR3 is TGTGCCAGCAGTAGGACGCGACAGACCAGCGAGACCCAGTTCTTC. Translating gives CASSRTRQTSETQFF.

There are a few counts of this clonotype. This sequence joins TRBV11-3 and TRBJ2-1; TRBD2 agrees at 11 bases. The V gene end was trimmed by 5 bases and the J gene end by 2 bases; junction bases not matched to a gene: 5. Germline CDR1 is SGHNT and CDR2 is YENEEA. The length of the CDR3 is 16 residues. CDR3 sequence reads: CASSPYSGGAYNEQFF. In nucleotides, the CDR3 is TGTGCCAGCAGCCCTTATAGCGGGGGGGCCTACAATGAGCAGTTCTTC.

The gene calls are TRBV10-3 and TRBJ2-3; D ambiguous. Germline assignment: CDR1 ENHRY and CDR2 SYGVKD. CDR3 length equals 12 residues. The V gene lost 6 bases and the J gene lost 0 bases, with 4 bases spanning the gap. CDR3 loop: CAIRGSTDTQYF. The CDR3 DNA reads as TGTGCCATCAGGGGTAGCACAGATACGCAGTATTTT.

Within the sample, this clonotype is medium-sized. The rearrangement links TRBV6-1 to TRBJ2-1, with no clear D. This CDR3 is 14 amino acids long. Germline CDR1 MNHNS, CDR2 SASEGT. V lost 5 bases and J lost 4, with 12 bases in between. In nucleotides, the CDR3 is TGTGCCAGCAGTTCCGTGACGGAATACAATGAGCAGTTCTTC. Its protein product is CASSSVTEYNEQFF.

This clonotype was recorded at least ten times. The V and J genes are TRBV10-2 and TRBJ2-7; 9 nucleotides agree with TRBD1. The ends lost 7 bases at V and 4 bases at J; junction bases unmatched: 5. The CDR3 extends over 13 amino acids. Germline V gene lookup returns CDR1 WSHSY and CDR2 SAAADI. The CDR3 loop is CASKAGTGYEQYF. CDR3 nucleotide sequence: TGCGCCAGCAAGGCCGGGACAGGGTACGAGCAGTACTTC.

Relative to its sample, this clonotype is medium-sized (0.01 to 0.1%). The chain employs TRBV28 and TRBJ2-1; the D is unclear. V lost 2 bases, J lost 0 bases, and 8 bases lay in between. CDR1 and CDR2 (germline): MDHEN, SYDVKM. The CDR3 extends over 15 amino acids. This CDR3 reads CASSLGGSSYNEQFF. As DNA, the CDR3 is TGTGCCAGCAGTTTAGGCGGTAGCTCCTACAATGAGCAGTTCTTC.

The V and J genes are TRBV7-3 and TRBJ2-5, with TRBD2 matching over 12 bases. This CDR3 is 15 amino acids long. Germline V gene data show CDR1 as SGHTA and CDR2 as FQGTGA. V was clipped by 5 bases and J by 5 bases; unmatched bases: 6. CDR3 sequence: CASSPSGRAGETQYF. CDR3 in DNA: TGTGCCAGCAGCCCTAGCGGGAGGGCCGGGGAGACCCAGTACTTC.

Sample share makes this clonotype medium-sized. The V gene is TRBV6-1, the J gene TRBJ2-1, with TRBD1 matching over 8 bases. This CDR3 region has 20 residues. CDR1 MNHNS and CDR2 SASEGT come from the germline V gene. V shed 6 bases, J shed 5 bases, and the junction held 24 bases outside the gene matches. For the CDR3, the DNA is TGTGCCAGCAGCTCAGACAGGGGCCCTCGACATCCCTACTCAGACAATGAGCAGTTCTTC. It is translated as CASSSDRGPRHPYSDNEQFF.

The gene calls are TRBV20-1 and TRBJ2-6; D is possibly TRBD2 (6 bases). The length of the CDR3 is 15 residues. Germline loops: CDR1 DFQATT, CDR2 SNEGSKA (reference sequence). V shed 6 bases and J shed 2 bases, with 14 bases lying between them. CDR3 coding DNA: TGCAGTGCGCCCCGGGGACTCGCTGGGGCCAACGTCCTGACTTTC. As protein: CSAPRGLAGANVLTF.

The genes are TRBV6-2 or TRBV6-3 and TRBJ2-3, with D perhaps matching TRBD1 (6 bases). V shed 5 bases and J shed 14 bases, with 20 bases lying between them. CDR3 size: 13 residues. The germline gives CDR1 MNHEY, CDR2 SVGEGT. CDR3 region: CASSATGSGELYF. In DNA form, the CDR3 reads TGTGCCAGCAGTGCCACAGGGTCCGGCGAGCTGTATTTT.

The chain couples TRBV7-3 to TRBJ2-7; 7 nucleotides agree with TRBD1. Per germline, CDR1 SGHTA and CDR2 FQGTGA. The CDR3 totals 14 residues. V was pared by 3 bases and J by 4 bases, with 6 bases of the junction left unmatched. The CDR3 sequence is CASSFKTGMYEQYF. As DNA, the CDR3 is TGTGCCAGCAGCTTCAAGACAGGGATGTACGAGCAGTACTTC.

The gene calls are TRBV20-1 and TRBJ2-1; D is ambiguous. The assigned J gene may be wrong: the sequence end matches TRBJ2-7 better. The CDR3 has 12 residues. Germline CDR1 reads DFQATT; CDR2 reads SNEGSKA (reference sequence). CDR3 sequence reads: CSARGRYYEQYF. DNA of the CDR3: TGCAGTGCTAGAGGGCGTTACTACGAGCAGTACTTC.

This clonotype was observed at least ten times. The chain employs TRBV12-3 or TRBV12-4 and TRBJ1-1; perhaps TRBD1 as D (5 bases). The CDR3 spans 13 residues. Trimming removed 6 bases from V and 6 bases from J, with 14 bases in between. CDR3 protein: CASSTPRGPEAFF. The CDR3 DNA sequence: TGTGCCAGCAGCACCCCAAGGGGTCCTGAAGCTTTCTTT.